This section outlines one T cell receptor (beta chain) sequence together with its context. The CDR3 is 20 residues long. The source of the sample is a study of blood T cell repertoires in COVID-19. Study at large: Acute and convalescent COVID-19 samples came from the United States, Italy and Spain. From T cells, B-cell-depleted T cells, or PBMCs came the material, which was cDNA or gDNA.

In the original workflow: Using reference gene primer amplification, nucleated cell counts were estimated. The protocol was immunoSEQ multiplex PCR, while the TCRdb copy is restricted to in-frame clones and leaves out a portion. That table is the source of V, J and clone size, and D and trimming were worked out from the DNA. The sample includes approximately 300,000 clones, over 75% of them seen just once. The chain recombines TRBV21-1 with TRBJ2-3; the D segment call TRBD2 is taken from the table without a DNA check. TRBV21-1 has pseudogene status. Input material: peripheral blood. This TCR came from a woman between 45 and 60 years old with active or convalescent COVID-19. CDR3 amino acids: CASSSQGTSGVAGAKDTQYF. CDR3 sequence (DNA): TGTGCCAGCAGCTCTCAAGGGACTAGCGGGGTGGCGGGTGCCAAAGATACGCAGTATTTT.